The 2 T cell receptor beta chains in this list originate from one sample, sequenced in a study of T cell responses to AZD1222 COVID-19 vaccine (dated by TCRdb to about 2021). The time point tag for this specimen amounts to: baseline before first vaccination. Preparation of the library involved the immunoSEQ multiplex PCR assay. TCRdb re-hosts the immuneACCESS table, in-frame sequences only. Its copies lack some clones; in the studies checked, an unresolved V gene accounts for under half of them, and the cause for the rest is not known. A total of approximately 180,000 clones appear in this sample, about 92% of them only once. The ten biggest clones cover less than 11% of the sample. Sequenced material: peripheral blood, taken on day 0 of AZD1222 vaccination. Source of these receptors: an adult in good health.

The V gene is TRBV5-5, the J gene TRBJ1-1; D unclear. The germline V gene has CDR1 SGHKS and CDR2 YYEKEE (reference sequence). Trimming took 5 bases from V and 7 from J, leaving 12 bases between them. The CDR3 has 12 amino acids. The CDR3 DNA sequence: TGTGCCAGCAGTTTCCTCGGACGTGAAGCTTTCTTT. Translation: CASSFLGREAFF. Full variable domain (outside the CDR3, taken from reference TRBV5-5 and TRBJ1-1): DAGVTQSPTHLIKTRGQQVTLRCSPISGHKSVSWYQQVLGQGPQFIFQYYEKEERGRGNFPDRFSARQFPNYSSELNVNALLLGDSALYLCASSFLGREAFFGQGTRLTVV.

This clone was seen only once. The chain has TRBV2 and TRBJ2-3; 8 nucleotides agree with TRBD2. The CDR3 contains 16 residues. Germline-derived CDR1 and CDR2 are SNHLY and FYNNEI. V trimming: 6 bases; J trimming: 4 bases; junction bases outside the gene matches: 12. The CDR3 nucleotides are TGTGCCAGCAGGACCCTTGGGGCGGGAGGAGCAGATACGCAGTATTTT. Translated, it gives CASRTLGAGGADTQYF.